This T cell receptor beta chain comes out of a study of T cell changes during pregnancy in multiple sclerosis. Some clones are missing from TCRdb's copy, which holds only in-frame ones; the method was immunoSEQ multiplex PCR. Here the sample spans 25,000 to 35,000 clones, approximately 94% being singletons. The V and J ends lost 3 bases and 4 bases respectively, with 7 bases between them. The germline V gene encodes CDR1 LNHDA and CDR2 SQIVND (reference sequence). This CDR3 spans 13 amino acids. The receptor was isolated from a female donor with multiple sclerosis, enrolled in a pregnancy study. This rearrangement joins TRBV19 to TRBJ2-1; D not resolved. The starting material was CD8+ T cells from peripheral blood mononuclear cells, obtained before pregnancy. The CDR3 DNA sequence: TGTGCCAGTAGTATGGCAGTATACAATGAGCAGTTCTTC. Translated, it gives CASSMAVYNEQFF. Using reference TRBV19 and TRBJ2-1 for the parts outside the CDR3, the full variable domain is DGGITQSPKYLFRKEGQNVTLSCEQNLNHDAMYWYRQDPGQGLRLIYYSQIVNDFQKGDIAEGYSVSREKKESFPLTVTSAQKNPTAFYLCASSMAVYNEQFFGPGTRLTVL.